The present T cell receptor (beta chain) was sequenced within a study of blood T cell repertoires in COVID-19. In terms of age and location, participants ranged from about 18 to 95 years and lived in about 25 US areas. Germline CDR1 and CDR2: MNHEY and SVGAGI. V shed 1 base and J shed 2 bases, with 8 bases lying between them. The CDR3 length is 14 residues. Sequencing was performed with immunoSEQ multiplex PCR; in TCRdb, only in-frame clones are kept and a portion is missing. The sample includes over 150,000 clones, 80% to 85% seen only once; the top ten take around 7%. The origin of this receptor is a man in his forties who had recovered from COVID-19. J is TRBJ1-1 and V is TRBV6-5; D unclear. Sequencing was done on a sample of PBMCs or T cells enriched from blood (not recorded which). The CDR3 nucleotides are TGTGCCAGCAGTTACTATGGAGGAAACACTGAAGCTTTCTTT. Translated, it gives CASSYYGGNTEAFF.